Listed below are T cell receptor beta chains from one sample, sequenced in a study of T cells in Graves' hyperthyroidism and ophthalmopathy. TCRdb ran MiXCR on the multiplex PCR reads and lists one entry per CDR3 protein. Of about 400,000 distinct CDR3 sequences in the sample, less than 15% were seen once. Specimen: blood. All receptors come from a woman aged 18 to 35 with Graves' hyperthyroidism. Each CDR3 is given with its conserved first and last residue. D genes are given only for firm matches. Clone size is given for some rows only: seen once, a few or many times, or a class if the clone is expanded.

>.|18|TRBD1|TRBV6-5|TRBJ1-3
CASSYHRGISPSGNTIYF
TGTGCCAGCAGTTACCACAGGGGAATATCCCCCTCTGGAAACACCATATATTTT
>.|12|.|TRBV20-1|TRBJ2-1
CSARARDNEQFF
TGCAGTGCTAGGGCCCGTGACAATGAGCAGTTCTTC
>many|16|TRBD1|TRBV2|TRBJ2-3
CASSPWDRRSTDTQYF
TGTGCCAGCAGTCCATGGGACAGGAGGAGCACAGATACGCAGTATTTT
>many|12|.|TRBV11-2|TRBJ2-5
CASSLSLETQYF
TGTGCCAGCAGCTTGTCCCTAGAGACCCAGTACTTC
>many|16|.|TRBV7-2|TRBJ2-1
CASSFLGGTAYNEQFF
TGTGCCAGCAGCTTTTTAGGTGGAACGGCATACAATGAGCAGTTCTTC
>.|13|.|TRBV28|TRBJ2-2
CASSHLWAGELFF
TGTGCCAGCAGCCACCTTTGGGCCGGGGAGCTGTTTTTT
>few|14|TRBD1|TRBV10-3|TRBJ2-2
CAIRIQGNLGELFF
TGTGCCATCAGGATACAGGGGAATCTCGGGGAGCTGTTTTTT
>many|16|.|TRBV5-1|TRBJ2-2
CASSSGLYANTGELFF
TGCGCCAGCAGCTCCGGACTATACGCGAACACCGGGGAGCTGTTTTTT
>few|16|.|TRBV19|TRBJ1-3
CASSTRPTTTGNTIYF
TGTGCCAGTAGTACGAGGCCAACAACCACTGGAAACACCATATATTTT
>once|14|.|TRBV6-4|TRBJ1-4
CASSYAESGEKLFF
TGTGCCAGCAGTTACGCCGAATCGGGTGAAAAACTGTTTTTT
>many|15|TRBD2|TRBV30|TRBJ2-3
CAWTPRSGITDTQYF
TGTGCCTGGACCCCGCGGAGCGGGATTACAGATACGCAGTATTTT
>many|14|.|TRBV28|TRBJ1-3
CASRPVDSGNTIYF
TGTGCCAGCAGGCCGGTTGATTCTGGAAACACCATATATTTT
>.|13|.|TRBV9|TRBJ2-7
CASSQDGSYEQYF
TGTGCCAGCAGCCAAGACGGGTCCTACGAGCAGTACTTC
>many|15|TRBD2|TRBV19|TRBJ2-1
CASSIRLASYNEQFF
TGTGCCAGTAGTATCAGACTAGCTAGCTACAATGAGCAGTTCTTC
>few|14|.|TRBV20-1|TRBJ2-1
CSTQIGDSYNEQFF
TGCAGTACTCAAATTGGGGATTCCTACAATGAGCAGTTCTTC
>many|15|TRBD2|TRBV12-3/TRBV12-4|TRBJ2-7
CASSLLPSGRNEQYF
TGTGCCAGCAGTTTGTTACCCAGCGGGAGAAACGAGCAGTACTTC
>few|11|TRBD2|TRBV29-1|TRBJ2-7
CSGGLAYEQYF
TGCAGCGGAGGACTAGCCTACGAGCAGTACTTC
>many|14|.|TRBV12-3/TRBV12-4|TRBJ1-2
CASSLAQRQRYYTF
TGTGCCAGCAGTTTAGCGCAGCGACAGCGCTACTACACCTTC
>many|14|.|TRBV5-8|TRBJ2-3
CASSLVATTDTQYF
TGTGCCAGCAGCTTGGTGGCAACCACAGATACGCAGTATTTT
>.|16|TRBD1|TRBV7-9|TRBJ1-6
CASSRRLDRANSPLHF
TGTGCCAGCAGCCGTAGACTCGACAGGGCGAATTCACCCCTCCACTTT
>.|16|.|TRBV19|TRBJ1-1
CASPGGPRNMNTEAFF
TGTGCCAGTCCTGGAGGGCCCAGGAACATGAACACTGAAGCTTTCTTT
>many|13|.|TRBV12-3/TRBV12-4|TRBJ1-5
CASRRTSNQPQHF
TGTGCCAGCCGACGGACTAGCAATCAGCCCCAGCATTTT
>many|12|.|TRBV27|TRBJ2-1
CASRTRPNEQFF
TGTGCCAGCAGGACCCGACCCAATGAGCAGTTCTTC
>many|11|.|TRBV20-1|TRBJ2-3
CSARDWDTQYF
TGCAGTGCTAGAGATTGGGATACGCAGTATTTT
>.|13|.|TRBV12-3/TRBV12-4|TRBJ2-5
CASSLRVGETQYF
TGTGCCAGCAGTCTCCGGGTCGGAGAGACCCAGTACTTC
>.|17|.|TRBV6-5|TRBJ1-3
CASGSYSDAFSGNTIYF
TGTGCCAGCGGCAGTTACTCGGACGCTTTCTCTGGAAACACCATATATTTT
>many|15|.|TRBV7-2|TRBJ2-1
CASSTAAAPINEQFF
TGTGCCAGCAGCACCGCGGCGGCCCCTATCAATGAGCAGTTCTTC
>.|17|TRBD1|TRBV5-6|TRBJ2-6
CASRPGTGLSGANVLTF
TGTGCCAGCAGGCCCGGGACAGGGCTTTCTGGGGCCAACGTCCTGACTTTC
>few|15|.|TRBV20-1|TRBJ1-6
CSARRQEAYNSPLHF
TGCAGTGCTAGGAGACAGGAGGCCTATAATTCACCCCTCCACTTT
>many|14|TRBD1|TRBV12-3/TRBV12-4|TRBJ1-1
CASMGEAGGYEAFF
TGTGCCAGCATGGGGGAAGCAGGGGGGTATGAAGCTTTCTTT
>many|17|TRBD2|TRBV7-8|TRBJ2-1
CASRIKRWREGYNEQFF
TGTGCCAGCAGAATTAAGAGGTGGCGGGAGGGGTACAATGAGCAGTTCTTC
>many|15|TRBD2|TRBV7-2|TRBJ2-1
CASSLESGGSDVQFF
TGTGCCAGCAGCTTAGAGTCCGGCGGGAGCGATGTGCAGTTCTTC
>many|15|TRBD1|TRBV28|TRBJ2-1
CASSLQGANHNEQFF
TGTGCCAGCAGCCTACAGGGGGCGAACCACAATGAGCAGTTCTTC
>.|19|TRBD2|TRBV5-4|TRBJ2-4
CASSSQLAGGLGAKNIQYF
TGTGCCAGCAGCTCTCAACTAGCGGGGGGGCTGGGGGCCAAAAACATTCAGTACTTC
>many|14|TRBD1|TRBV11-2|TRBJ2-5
CASSPRDSEETQYF
TGTGCCAGCAGCCCCCGGGACAGTGAAGAGACCCAGTACTTC
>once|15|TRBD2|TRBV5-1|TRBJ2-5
CASSSIGRGRETQYF
TGCGCCAGCAGCTCCATCGGGCGGGGGAGAGAGACCCAGTACTTC
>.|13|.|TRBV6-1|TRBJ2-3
CASKGTAGDTQYF
TGTGCCAGCAAGGGGACTGCCGGAGATACGCAGTATTTT
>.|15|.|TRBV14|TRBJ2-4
CASSQAGSRENIQYF
TGTGCCAGCAGCCAAGCCGGGAGTCGGGAAAACATTCAGTACTTC
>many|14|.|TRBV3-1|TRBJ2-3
CASSQDLGTDTQYF
TGTGCCAGCAGCCAAGACCTTGGGACAGATACGCAGTATTTT
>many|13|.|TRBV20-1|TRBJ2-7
CSAEGGASYEQYF
TGCAGTGCTGAGGGGGGGGCCTCCTACGAGCAGTACTTC
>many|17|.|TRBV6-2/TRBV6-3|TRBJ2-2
CASSYPQMTGNTGELFF
TGTGCCAGCAGTTACCCGCAAATGACAGGAAACACCGGGGAGCTGTTTTTT